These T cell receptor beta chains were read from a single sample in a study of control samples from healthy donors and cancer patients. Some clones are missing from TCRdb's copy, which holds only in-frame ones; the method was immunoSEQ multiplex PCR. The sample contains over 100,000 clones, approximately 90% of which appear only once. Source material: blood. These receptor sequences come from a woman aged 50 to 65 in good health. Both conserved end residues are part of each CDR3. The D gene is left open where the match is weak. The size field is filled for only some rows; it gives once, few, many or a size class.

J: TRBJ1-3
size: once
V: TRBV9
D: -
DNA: TGTGCCAGCAGCGCCTCCTCTGGAAACACCATATATTTT
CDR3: CASSASSGNTIYF

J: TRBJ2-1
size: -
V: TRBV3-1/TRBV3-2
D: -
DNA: TGTGCCAGCAGCCAAGGTCTCCCGGCGGGCCGCTCCTACAATGAGCAGTTCTTC
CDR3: CASSQGLPAGRSYNEQFF

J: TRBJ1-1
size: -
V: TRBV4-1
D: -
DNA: TGCGCCAGCAGCCAACTCATGAACACTGAAGCTTTCTTT
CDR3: CASSQLMNTEAFF

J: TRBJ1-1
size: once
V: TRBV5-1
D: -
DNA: TGCGCCAGCAGCTTGGGTTCACAGGTGGGCACTGAAGCTTTCTTT
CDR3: CASSLGSQVGTEAFF

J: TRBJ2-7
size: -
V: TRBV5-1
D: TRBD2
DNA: TGCGCCAGCAGCCCGGCTAGCGGGAGCTACGAGCAGTACTTC
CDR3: CASSPASGSYEQYF

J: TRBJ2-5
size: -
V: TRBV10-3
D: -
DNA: TGTGCCATCGCACCTTTTTCCGGTTCACAAGAGACCCAGTACTTC
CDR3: CAIAPFSGSQETQYF

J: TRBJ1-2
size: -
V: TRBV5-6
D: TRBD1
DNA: TGTGCCAGCAGCCGGGACAGGGGAAGAGGCTACACCTTC
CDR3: CASSRDRGRGYTF

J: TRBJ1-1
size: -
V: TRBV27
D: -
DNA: TGTGCCAGCAGTCCCTACAGCGGTGAAGCTTTCTTT
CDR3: CASSPYSGEAFF

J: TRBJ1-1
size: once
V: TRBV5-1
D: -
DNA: TGCGCCAGCAGCTTGGGAGGCGGGATGAACACTGAAGCTTTCTTT
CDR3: CASSLGGGMNTEAFF

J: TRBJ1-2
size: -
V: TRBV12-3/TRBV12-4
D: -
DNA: TGTGCCAGCAGTTTGCGGGCGAACTATGGCTACACCTTC
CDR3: CASSLRANYGYTF

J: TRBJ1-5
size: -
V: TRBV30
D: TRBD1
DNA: TGTGCCTGGAGCGGGACAGAAAATCAGCCCCAGCATTTT
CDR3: CAWSGTENQPQHF

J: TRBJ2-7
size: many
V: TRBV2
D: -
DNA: TGTGCCACCAACCGGGACACTTTATCCGAGCAGTACTTC
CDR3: CATNRDTLSEQYF

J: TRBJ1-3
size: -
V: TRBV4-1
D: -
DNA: TGCGCCAGCAGCCAACGGAGGTCAGAGAGCTCTGGAAACACCATATATTTT
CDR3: CASSQRRSESSGNTIYF

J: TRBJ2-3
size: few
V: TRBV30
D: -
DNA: TGTGCCTGGAGTGGGGGGGTTGGTTGGACAGATACGCAGTATTTT
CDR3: CAWSGGVGWTDTQYF

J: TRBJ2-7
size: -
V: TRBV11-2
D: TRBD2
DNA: TGTGCCAGCAGCTCGGGACTAGCCCTCTACGAGCAGTACTTC
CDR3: CASSSGLALYEQYF

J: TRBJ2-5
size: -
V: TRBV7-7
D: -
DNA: TGTGCTAGCAGCTTACAAGCGCAAGAGACCCAGTACTTC
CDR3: CASSLQAQETQYF

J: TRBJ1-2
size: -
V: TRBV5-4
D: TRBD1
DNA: TGTGCCAGCAGCTCCGGGACAGGGTTAGGCTACACCTTC
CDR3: CASSSGTGLGYTF

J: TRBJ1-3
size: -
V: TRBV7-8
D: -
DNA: TGTGCCAGCAGCTCCTTAGTAACAGGGCCCCGGGGAAACACCATATATTTT
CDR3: CASSSLVTGPRGNTIYF

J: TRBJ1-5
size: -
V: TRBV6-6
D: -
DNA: TGTGCCAGCAGTCCTAAGGGGGGCGGCACAAGCAATCAGCCCCAGCATTTT
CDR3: CASSPKGGGTSNQPQHF

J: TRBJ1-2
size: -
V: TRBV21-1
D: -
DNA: TGTGCCAGCAGGGGTCTTTATGGCTACACCTTC
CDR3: CASRGLYGYTF

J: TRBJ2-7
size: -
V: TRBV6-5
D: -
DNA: TGTGCCAGCAGTTACGGCCGCCGGGGAGGCGAGCAGTACTTC
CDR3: CASSYGRRGGEQYF

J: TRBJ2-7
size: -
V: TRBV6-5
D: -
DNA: TGTGCCAGCAGTCCACAGGCTCCCTACGAGCAGTACTTC
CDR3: CASSPQAPYEQYF

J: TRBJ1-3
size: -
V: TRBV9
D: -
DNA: TGTGCCAGCAGCGTTGGAGGGCCGGGAAACACCATATATTTT
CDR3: CASSVGGPGNTIYF

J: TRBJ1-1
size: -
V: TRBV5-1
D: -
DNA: TGCGCCAGCAGCTTGGTACAGGGCGGGGGAACTGAAGCTTTCTTT
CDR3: CASSLVQGGGTEAFF

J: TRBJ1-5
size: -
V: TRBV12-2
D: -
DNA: TGTGCAAGTCGCTTCCTCCTACGGAGGTATAGCAATCAGCCCCAGCATTTT
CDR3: CASRFLLRRYSNQPQHF

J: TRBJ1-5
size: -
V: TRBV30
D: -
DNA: TGTGCCTGGAGCGATCCCGGCAGACGCCTTTATAGCAATCAGCCCCAGCATTTT
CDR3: CAWSDPGRRLYSNQPQHF

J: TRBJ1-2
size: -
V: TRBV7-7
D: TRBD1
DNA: TGTGCTAGCAGCTTGGATTGGGACAGGATGTGGAACTATGGCTACACCTTC
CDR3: CASSLDWDRMWNYGYTF

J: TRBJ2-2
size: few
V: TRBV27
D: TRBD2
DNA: TGTGCCACGGCAACTAGCGGCCAAACGAACACCGGGGAGCTGTTTTTT
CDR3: CATATSGQTNTGELFF

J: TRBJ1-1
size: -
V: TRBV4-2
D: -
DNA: TGTGCCAGCAGCCAAGACGGCTTGAACACTGAAGCTTTCTTT
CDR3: CASSQDGLNTEAFF

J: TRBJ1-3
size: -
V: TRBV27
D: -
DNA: TGTGCCAGCAGTTTAACCCAGGGGAGCTCTGGAAACACCATATATTTT
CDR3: CASSLTQGSSGNTIYF

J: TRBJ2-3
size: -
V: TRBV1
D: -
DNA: TGCACCAGCAGCCAAGTTACCGGGTTTCGGGATACGCAGTATTTT
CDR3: CTSSQVTGFRDTQYF

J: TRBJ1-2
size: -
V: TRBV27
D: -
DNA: TGTGCCAGCAGTTTCATAGGGCTTTCCTCAGGTGGGGTCGTCGGCTACACCTTC
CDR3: CASSFIGLSSGGVVGYTF

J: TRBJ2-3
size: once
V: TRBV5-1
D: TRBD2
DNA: TGCGCCAGCAGCGTAAAAACTAGCGGGGGACCCACAGATACGCAGTATTTT
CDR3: CASSVKTSGGPTDTQYF

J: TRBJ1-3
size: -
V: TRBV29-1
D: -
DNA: TGCAGCGTTGTCGTCTCTGGAAACACCATATATTTT
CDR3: CSVVVSGNTIYF

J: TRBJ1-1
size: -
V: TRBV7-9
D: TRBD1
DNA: TGTGCCAGCAGCTTAGGTGGCAGGGGGCTTCTAGACACTGAAGCTTTCTTT
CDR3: CASSLGGRGLLDTEAFF

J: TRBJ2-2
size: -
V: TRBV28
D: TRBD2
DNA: TGTGCCAGCAGTTTATCTTTCGGGGGAGGGACGAGCACCGGGGAGCTGTTTTTT
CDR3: CASSLSFGGGTSTGELFF

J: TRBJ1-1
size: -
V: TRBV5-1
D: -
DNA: TGCGCCAGCAGTACGAAGAGGAGCACTGAAGCTTTCTTT
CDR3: CASSTKRSTEAFF

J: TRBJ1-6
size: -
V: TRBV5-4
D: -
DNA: TGTGCCAATGGGGGCCCTGGCGATGGACCCCTCCACTTT
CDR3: CANGGPGDGPLHF

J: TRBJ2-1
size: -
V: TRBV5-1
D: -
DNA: TGCGCCAGCAGCTTGGAAGTTTTGGGACCCCGGGGAACCTACAATGAGCAGTTCTTC
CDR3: CASSLEVLGPRGTYNEQFF

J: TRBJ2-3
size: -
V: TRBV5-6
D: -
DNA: TGTGCCAGCAGCGCAGGCTTGGATACGCAGTATTTT
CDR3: CASSAGLDTQYF

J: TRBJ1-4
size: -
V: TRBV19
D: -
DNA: TGTGCCAGTACCATGAGCAGGGGCTCTACGGAAAAACTGTTTTTT
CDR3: CASTMSRGSTEKLFF

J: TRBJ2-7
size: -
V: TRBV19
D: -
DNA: TGTGCCAGTTCCTTGGCGATGGGGCGAATCTACGAGCAGTACTTC
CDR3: CASSLAMGRIYEQYF

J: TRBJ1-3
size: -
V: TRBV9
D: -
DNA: TGTGCCAGCAGCGTAGGGAGCGGAAACACCATATATTTT
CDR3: CASSVGSGNTIYF

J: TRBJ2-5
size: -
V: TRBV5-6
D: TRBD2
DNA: TGTGCCAGCGGACTAGCGGGAAGTCGGGGAAAAGAGACCCAGTACTTC
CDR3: CASGLAGSRGKETQYF

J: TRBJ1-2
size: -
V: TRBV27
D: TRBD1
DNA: TGTGCCAGCAGTTTATCAAGACAGGGAGGGAATGGCTACACCTTC
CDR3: CASSLSRQGGNGYTF

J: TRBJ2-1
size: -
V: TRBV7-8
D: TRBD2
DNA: TGTGCCAGCAGCTTGATTGTATCGGCTAGCGGGGGCCGAAGCTCCTACAATGAGCAGTTCTTC
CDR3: CASSLIVSASGGRSSYNEQFF

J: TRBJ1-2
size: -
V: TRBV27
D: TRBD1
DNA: TGTGCCAGCAGTTCCACAGGGGGCGCGGTTGGCTACACCTTC
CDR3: CASSSTGGAVGYTF

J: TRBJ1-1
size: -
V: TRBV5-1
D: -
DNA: TGCGCCAGCAGCCCGGCGCAGCCCGGTAGTGAAGCTTTCTTT
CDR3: CASSPAQPGSEAFF

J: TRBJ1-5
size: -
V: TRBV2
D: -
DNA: TGTGCCACCTTTAGTGGGTTCGGGGGTCAGCCCCAGCATTTT
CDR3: CATFSGFGGQPQHF

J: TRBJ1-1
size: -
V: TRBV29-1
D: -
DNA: TGCAGCGTTGTGCGTCATTCAGGGTCTCTGACGAACACTGAAGCTTTCTTT
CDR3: CSVVRHSGSLTNTEAFF

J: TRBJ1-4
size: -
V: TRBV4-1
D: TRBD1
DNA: TGCGCCAGCAGCCAGGACAGGGGGCTCTCTAATGAAAAACTGTTTTTT
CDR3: CASSQDRGLSNEKLFF